The present TCR beta chain was sequenced within a study of human versus mouse CDR3 diversity and MHC coevolution. Study overall: Reportedly, immunoSEQ detects one in 200,000 T cells with minimized PCR bias. Study-level findings and limits: Mice had fewer CDR3 deletions and insertions than humans on average. By iCHAO1, human TCR beta clonotypes numbered approximately 1.6 million, the most.

The V segment lost 4 bases and the J segment 2 bases; nucleotides outside the gene matches: 3. The CDR3 runs 15 residues. Germline values: CDR1 MNHNS, CDR2 SASEGT. Naive CD4 T cells, CD45RO-negative and CD62L-positive, were flow-sorted from PBMCs. For this clone: Its cognate antigen is unknown.

TCRdb's copy holds only in-frame clones and misses some; the assay was immunoSEQ multiplex PCR. Among about 83,000 clones listed, roughly 92% were seen once. The sequence was collected from a person aged 25-75 years in good health. This chain joins TRBV6-1 and TRBJ2-1; TRBD2 matches at 9 bases. The sample comprised naive CD4+ T cells from blood. Subset of the sample: CD45RO-negative CD62L-positive naive CD4 T cells. The CDR3 DNA reads as TGTGCCAGCAGTGTAGCGGGAGCAACCTACAATGAGCAGTTCTTC. It codes for CASSVAGATYNEQFF.